The 17 T cell receptor beta chains below all came from one sample that was sequenced in a study of blood T cell repertoires in COVID-19. Some clones are missing from TCRdb's copy, which holds only in-frame ones; the method was immunoSEQ multiplex PCR. Of some 81,000 clones listed, roughly 95% are singletons. The sequenced sample was peripheral blood. The receptor source for this set is a human donor with active COVID-19. The donor label of this sample is uncertain.

The rearrangement joins TRBV5-8 to TRBJ1-1, with TRBD1 matching 11 bases. The CDR3 covers 15 residues. The germline CDR1 and CDR2 sequences are SGHTS and YDEGEE. The junction had 8 bases not matched to a gene; V was cut back by 4 bases and J by 6 bases. For the CDR3, the DNA is TGTGCCAGCAGCCCGGGGGGGACAGGGGGATCTGAAGCTTTCTTT. This gives the protein CASSPGGTGGSEAFF.

The chain is built from TRBV18 and TRBJ2-5; 8 nucleotides line up with TRBD1. The CDR3 loop spans 16 amino acids. J lost 1 base, V lost 0 bases, and 4 bases had no gene match. Germline CDR1 is KGHSH and CDR2 is LQKENI. The CDR3 protein is CASSPPSGGLQETQYF. The CDR3 bases are TGTGCCAGCTCACCACCGTCAGGGGGCCTCCAAGAGACCCAGTACTTC.

The rearrangement links TRBV10-1 to TRBJ2-1; D uncertain. CDR1 and CDR2 from the germline V gene are WNHNN and SYGVQD (reference sequence). The CDR3 runs 12 residues. V was clipped by 4 bases and J by 15 bases, with 16 bases between them. The CDR3, as DNA: TGCGCCAGCAGTGGAGACAATCATCCTGGGTTCTTC. Encoded protein: CASSGDNHPGFF.

V usage is TRBV27 and J usage is TRBJ2-3; D unclear. Germline CDR1 MNHEY, CDR2 SMNVEV (reference sequence). V was trimmed by 5 bases and J by 0 bases, leaving 15 bases between them. The CDR3 consists of 16 residues. CDR3 protein: CASSAETQTSTDTQYF. The CDR3 bases are TGTGCCAGCAGTGCGGAGACGCAGACTAGCACAGATACGCAGTATTTT.

This rearrangement joins TRBV23-1 to TRBJ2-5; tentative D call: TRBD2 (5 bases). TRBV23-1 is noted as an ORF with a role that remains uncertain. The length of the CDR3 is 18 residues. V gave up 0 bases and J gave up 2 bases, with 19 bases separating them. The CDR3 spells CASSQSYGLAPLQETQYF. CDR3 nucleotides: TGCGCCAGCAGTCAATCCTACGGCCTAGCTCCTTTACAAGAGACCCAGTACTTC.

The V call is TRBV28, the J call TRBJ2-7, with 7 bases aligning to TRBD1. V trimming: 3 bases; J trimming: 3 bases; junction bases outside the gene matches: 14. Germline V lookup: CDR1 MDHEN, CDR2 SYDVKM. The CDR3 sequence is 17 residues long. The CDR3 DNA reads as TGTGCCAGCAGTTTTTCGTTTTACCGACAGGGCCACTACGAGCAGTACTTC. Translating it yields CASSFSFYRQGHYEQYF. Using reference TRBV28 and TRBJ2-7 for the parts outside the CDR3, the full variable domain is DVKVTQSSRYLVKRTGEKVFLECVQDMDHENMFWYRQDPGLGLRLIYFSYDVKMKEKGDIPEGYSVSREKKERFSLILESASTNQTSMYLCASSFSFYRQGHYEQYFGPGTRLTVT.

A word on this clone: An end of the junction does not agree with germline; a read error may underlie this. This rearrangement joins TRBV7-7 to TRBJ2-5; 9 nucleotides align to TRBD2. Germline loops: CDR1 SSHAT, CDR2 FNYEAQ (reference sequence). This CDR3 spans 16 amino acids. Here the CDR3 reads CASSLGAGGPGETQYF. The CDR3 DNA sequence: TGTGCTAGCAGCTTAGGTGCGGGAGGGCCGGGAGAGACCCAGTACTTC.

The chain has TRBV5-6 and TRBJ2-2, with D uncertain. V was trimmed by 0 bases and J by 4 bases, leaving 10 bases between them. Germline values: CDR1 SGHDT, CDR2 YYEEEE. This CDR3 has 15 amino acids. CDR3 protein: CASSLAPPVTGELFF. The CDR3 region has the DNA TGTGCCAGCAGCTTGGCCCCCCCAGTCACCGGGGAGCTGTTTTTT.

The rearrangement links TRBV6-1 to TRBJ2-5; TRBD2 agrees at 11 bases. Germline V gives CDR1 MNHNS, CDR2 SASEGT. V lost 3 bases, J lost 4 bases, and 7 bases stayed unmatched. The CDR3 totals 16 residues. The CDR3 region has the DNA TGTGCCAGCAGTGAGACTAGCGGGGCCTCCATAGAGACCCAGTACTTC. This gives the protein CASSETSGASIETQYF.

CDR3 sequence (DNA): TGTGCCAGCAGCTCGGGACTAGCGGGGGGCCTGGCAGATACGCAGTATTTT. The encoded protein is CASSSGLAGGLADTQYF. The chain recombines TRBV7-2 with TRBJ2-3, with 15 positions matching TRBD2. Trimming took 4 bases from V and 4 from J; bases not matched to a gene: 6. The CDR3 runs to 17 residues. Germline loops: CDR1 SGHTA, CDR2 FQGNSA.

This chain uses TRBV3-1 (or the pseudogene TRBV3-2) with TRBJ1-2; D may be TRBD1 (5 bases). This CDR3 is built from 13 residues. Germline-derived CDR1 and CDR2 are LGHDT and YNNKEL (reference sequence). V lost 3 bases to trimming and J lost 5 bases, with 10 bases between them. CDR3 in amino acids: CASSHQQAYGYTF. CDR3 nucleotides: TGTGCCAGCAGCCACCAACAGGCTTATGGCTACACCTTC.

This chain uses TRBV4-1 with TRBJ2-2; unclear D gene. V was trimmed by 0 bases and J by 1 base, leaving 9 bases between them. CDR1 is MGHRA and CDR2 is YSYEKL in the germline V gene. The CDR3 covers 16 residues. CDR3 residues: CASSQDTYRNTGELFF. In DNA, the CDR3 is TGCGCCAGCAGCCAAGATACATATCGGAACACCGGGGAGCTGTTTTTT.

V usage is TRBV6-5 and J usage is TRBJ2-7; 7 positions match TRBD1. The CDR3 covers 14 residues. Germline V gene sequence: CDR1 MNHEY, CDR2 SVGAGI. V shed 6 bases, J shed 2 bases, and the junction held 7 bases outside the gene matches. CDR3 region: CASRFTGAAYEQYF. The CDR3 coding sequence is TGTGCCAGCAGGTTTACAGGGGCGGCCTACGAGCAGTACTTC.

This chain connects TRBV6-5 to TRBJ1-1, with D possibly TRBD1 on 5 matching bases. Germline CDR1 MNHEY, CDR2 SVGAGI. V lost 2 bases and J lost 1, with 14 bases in between. The CDR3 runs 16 residues. Written as DNA, the CDR3 is TGTGCCAGCAGTTACACCTCGGGGGGGAAGAACACTGAAGCTTTCTTT. Translating it yields CASSYTSGGKNTEAFF.

V and J are TRBV27 and TRBJ1-1, with a possible D match to TRBD1 (5 bases). This CDR3 has 15 residues. The germline V and J ends were trimmed by 6 bases and 6 bases, with 20 bases remaining between them. CDR1 is MNHEY and CDR2 is SMNVEV in the germline V gene (reference sequence). The CDR3 DNA reads as TGTGCCAGCAGATGGACATCCGCCATGGGCTCTGAAGCTTTCTTT. Protein: CASRWTSAMGSEAFF.

The chain couples TRBV4-1 to TRBJ1-2, with TRBD1 as a possible D gene (5 bases). CDR1 is MGHRA and CDR2 is YSYEKL in the germline V gene. Deletions cut 1 base from V and 0 bases from J, with 18 bases between. The CDR3 runs 18 residues. CDR3 sequence: CASSQVPSRGGPNYGYTF. CDR3 DNA sequence: TGCGCCAGCAGCCAAGTCCCATCGAGGGGAGGTCCTAACTATGGCTACACCTTC.

The chain joins TRBV28 to TRBJ1-5, with a weak D call TRBD1 (5 bases). This CDR3 contains 17 residues. The V gene lost 6 bases and the J gene lost 6 bases, with 24 bases spanning the gap. Per the germline V gene, CDR1 is MDHEN and CDR2 is SYDVKM. CDR3 residues: CASRPTGVSGIGQPQHF. CDR3 in DNA: TGTGCCAGCAGACCAACGGGGGTCAGTGGGATTGGTCAGCCCCAGCATTTT.